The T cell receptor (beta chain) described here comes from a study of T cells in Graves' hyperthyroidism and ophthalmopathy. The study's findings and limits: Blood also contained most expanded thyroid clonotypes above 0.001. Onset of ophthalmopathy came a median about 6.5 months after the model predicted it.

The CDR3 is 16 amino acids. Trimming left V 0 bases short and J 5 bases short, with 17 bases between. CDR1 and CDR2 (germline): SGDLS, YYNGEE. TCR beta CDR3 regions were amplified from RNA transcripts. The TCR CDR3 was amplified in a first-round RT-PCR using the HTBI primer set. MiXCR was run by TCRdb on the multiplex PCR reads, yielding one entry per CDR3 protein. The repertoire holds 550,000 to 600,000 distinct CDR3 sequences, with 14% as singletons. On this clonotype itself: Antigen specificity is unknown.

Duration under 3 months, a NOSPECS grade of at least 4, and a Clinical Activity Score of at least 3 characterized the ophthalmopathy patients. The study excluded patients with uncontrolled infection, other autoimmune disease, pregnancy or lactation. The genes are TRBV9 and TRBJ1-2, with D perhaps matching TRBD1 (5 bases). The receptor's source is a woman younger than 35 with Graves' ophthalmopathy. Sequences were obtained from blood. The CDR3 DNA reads TGTGCCAGCAGCGTAGATCTCTCGGGGCAGGTATATGGCTACACCTTC. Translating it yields CASSVDLSGQVYGYTF.